The present TCR beta chain was sequenced within a study of blood T cell repertoires in COVID-19. The CDR3 totals 15 residues. With 2 bases clipped from V and 2 bases from J, the junction kept 4 bases outside the gene matches. In germline, CDR1 is MNHEY, CDR2 SVGEGT. Study processing details: Using reference gene primer amplification, nucleated cell counts were estimated. Method: immunoSEQ multiplex PCR; TCRdb's copy keeps in-frame clones and lacks some. V and J calls plus clone size are reproduced from that table; the DNA served to infer D and trimming. The sample lists some 220,000 clones; roughly 80% were seen once.

The sequence derives from a woman aged 70-85 years with COVID-19, enrolled during active disease. The rearrangement joins TRBV6-2 or TRBV6-3 to TRBJ2-7; 9 nucleotides match TRBD2. Sequenced material: peripheral blood. Here the CDR3 reads CASSYAGTSPYEQYF. In DNA form, the CDR3 reads TGTGCCAGCAGTTACGCCGGGACTAGCCCCTACGAGCAGTACTTC.